What follows are 15 T cell receptor beta chains derived from one specimen sequenced in a study of blood T cell repertoires in COVID-19. The repertoire was sequenced with immunoSEQ multiplex PCR; TCRdb's copy has only in-frame clones and lacks some. The data hold about 370,000 clones, with 75% to 90% observed a single time. Material: PBMCs or T cells enriched from blood (not recorded which). These receptors were obtained from a man between 18 and 35 years old who had recovered from COVID-19.

The rearrangement uses TRBV28 and TRBJ1-5; D possibly corresponds to TRBD1 (6 bases). V lost 6 bases, J lost 6 bases, and 15 bases lay in between. The CDR3 is made up of 14 amino acids. Per the germline V gene, CDR1 is MDHEN and CDR2 is SYDVKM. CDR3 residues: CASRPQGRAQPQHF. The CDR3 DNA follows: TGTGCCAGCAGACCCCAGGGGAGAGCTCAGCCCCAGCATTTT. Using reference TRBV28 and TRBJ1-5 for the parts outside the CDR3, the full variable domain is DVKVTQSSRYLVKRTGEKVFLECVQDMDHENMFWYRQDPGLGLRLIYFSYDVKMKEKGDIPEGYSVSREKKERFSLILESASTNQTSMYLCASRPQGRAQPQHFGDGTRLSIL.

V gene TRBV28 combines with J gene TRBJ1-1, with 7 bases that match TRBD1. CDR1 is MDHEN, CDR2 SYDVKM, per germline. The CDR3 runs to 14 residues. The ends lost 5 bases at V and 1 base at J; junction bases unmatched: 4. For the CDR3, the DNA is TGTGCCAGCAGTAAGACAGGGCCGAACACTGAAGCTTTCTTT. This sequence encodes CASSKTGPNTEAFF.

V usage is TRBV27 and J usage is TRBJ2-7; possible D gene TRBD1, 5 bases. Looked up from germline, CDR1 is MNHEY and CDR2 is SMNVEV (reference sequence). Trimming pared 8 bases from V and 1 base from J, leaving 12 bases between. This CDR3 is 13 amino acids long. CDR3 DNA sequence: TGTGCCAGCGGAGAGACAGTTTCCTACGAGCAGTACTTC. Its translation: CASGETVSYEQYF.

This sequence joins TRBV7-3 and TRBJ2-1; 8 bases line up with TRBD2. V was pared by 8 bases and J by 2 bases, with 5 bases of the junction left unmatched. This CDR3 has 14 residues. Germline values: CDR1 SGHTA, CDR2 FQGTGA. The CDR3 here is CASGPGGAYNEQFF. The CDR3 DNA reads TGTGCCAGCGGACCCGGGGGGGCCTACAATGAGCAGTTCTTC.

This clone was detected only once. The CDR3 region is CASSLNQGDTQYF. The DNA for the CDR3 is TGTGCCAGCAGCTTAAACCAGGGAGATACGCAGTATTTT. The V and J genes are TRBV9 and TRBJ2-3, with D perhaps matching TRBD1 (5 bases). The CDR3 is 13 amino acids. Germline lookup yields CDR1 SGDLS and CDR2 YYNGEE. Trimming removed 4 bases at V and 5 bases at J, with 11 bases between.

The J gene is TRBJ2-7, the V gene TRBV2; D is possibly TRBD1 (5 bases). There are 14 residues in the CDR3. Trimming removed 4 bases from V and 1 base from J, with 11 bases in between. Germline V gene sequence: CDR1 SNHLY, CDR2 FYNNEI. As DNA, the CDR3 is TGTGCCAGCAGTGCCGAGACAGTATCCTACGAGCAGTACTTC. This translates into CASSAETVSYEQYF.

This clone has only one observation. The chain has TRBV5-5 and TRBJ1-4; possible D gene TRBD1, 5 bases. Germline-derived CDR1 and CDR2 are SGHKS and YYEKEE (reference sequence). V was clipped by 2 bases and J by 0 bases, with 11 bases between them. The CDR3 is 16 amino acids. CDR3 DNA sequence: TGTGCCAGCAGCTTCTCAGGGATTGCAACTAATGAAAAACTGTTTTTT. Translating gives CASSFSGIATNEKLFF.

The V call is TRBV11-2, the J call TRBJ1-6; D uncertain. This CDR3 comprises 14 residues. Looked up from germline, CDR1 is SGHAT and CDR2 is FQNNGV. Deletions cut 5 bases from V and 14 bases from J, with 19 bases between. The CDR3 nucleotides read TGTGCCAGCAGCCGCGATACCTCAATGAGATCCCTCCACTTT. Residues: CASSRDTSMRSLHF.

The chain links TRBV3-1 (or the pseudogene TRBV3-2) to TRBJ1-4; D call uncertain. The CDR3 consists of 13 residues. In germline, CDR1 is LGHDT, CDR2 YNNKEL (reference sequence). Trimming stripped 3 bases from V and 8 bases from J, with 10 bases between. The CDR3 DNA sequence: TGTGCCAGCAGCCATAGCCCGGGAGAAAAACTGTTTTTT. This sequence encodes CASSHSPGEKLFF.

This chain uses TRBV29-1 with TRBJ1-1, with D perhaps TRBD1 (6 bases). The CDR3 runs to 12 residues. V was cut by 6 bases and J by 0 bases, with 8 bases left in between. Looked up from germline, CDR1 is SQVTM and CDR2 is ANQGSEA. DNA of the CDR3: TGCAGCGTGGGACATCTGAACACTGAAGCTTTCTTT. It translates to CSVGHLNTEAFF.

The chain couples TRBV3-1 (or the pseudogene TRBV3-2) to TRBJ2-1; 9 nucleotides agree with TRBD2. This CDR3 has 15 residues. With 1 base clipped from V and 4 bases from J, the junction kept 2 bases outside the gene matches. Germline CDR1 LGHDT, CDR2 YNNKEL (reference sequence). In DNA, the CDR3 is TGTGCCAGCAGCCAAGTACTAGCGGGTTACAATGAGCAGTTCTTC. Translation: CASSQVLAGYNEQFF.

This clone was observed once. The V call is TRBV10-1, the J call TRBJ1-6, with 9 bases aligning to TRBD1. This CDR3 contains 14 residues. V was clipped by 7 bases and J by 6 bases; unmatched bases: 4. Looked up from germline, CDR1 is WNHNN and CDR2 is SYGVQD (reference sequence). The CDR3 coding sequence is TGCGCCAGCACCTCGGGACAGGGTAATTCACCCCTCCACTTT. Translation gives CASTSGQGNSPLHF.

This clone was counted between two and nine times. The chain links TRBV10-1 to TRBJ2-1; 12 nucleotides match TRBD2. Germline CDR1 WNHNN, CDR2 SYGVQD (reference sequence). J lost 5 bases, V lost 2 bases, and 1 base had no gene match. The CDR3 loop spans 15 amino acids. The CDR3 sequence is CASSERLAGDNEQFF. For the CDR3, the DNA is TGCGCCAGCAGTGAGAGACTAGCGGGGGACAATGAGCAGTTCTTC.

J is TRBJ1-1 and V is TRBV10-3; D may be TRBD1 (6 bases). V was cut by 4 bases and J by 0 bases, with 21 bases left in between. The CDR3 sequence is 18 residues long. The germline V gene has CDR1 ENHRY and CDR2 SYGVKD. CDR3 DNA: TGTGCCATCAGTGTCGGCGCCAAGCGTGGGGGCATGAACACTGAAGCTTTCTTT. It yields the protein CAISVGAKRGGMNTEAFF.

The chain recombines TRBV10-3 with TRBJ1-1, with 7 bases lining up with TRBD1. This CDR3 has 18 residues. Germline values: CDR1 ENHRY, CDR2 SYGVKD. Trimming cost V 2 bases and J 1 base; bases outside gene matches: 13. This chain's CDR3 is CAISEPRTGRRGNTEAFF. The CDR3 bases are TGTGCCATCAGTGAGCCCCGGACAGGAAGGCGAGGGAACACTGAAGCTTTCTTT.